The TCR beta chain under discussion was sequenced for a study of blood T cell repertoires in COVID-19. The length of the CDR3 is 15 residues. CDR1 is SEHNR, CDR2 FQNEAQ, per germline (reference sequence). Losses at the gene ends were 1 base for V and 5 bases for J; bases not matched to a gene: 4. Repertoires were generated with immunoSEQ multiplex PCR, while TCRdb's copy carries only in-frame clones and drops some. The sample shows tens of thousands of clones, 89% of them seen only once. The material sequenced was peripheral blood. The chain has TRBV7-9 and TRBJ2-7, with 11 nucleotides matching TRBD2. The sequence was collected from a man in his forties or fifties with active COVID-19. CDR3 protein: CASSLGLAGSDEQYF. In DNA form, the CDR3 reads TGTGCCAGCAGCTTAGGACTAGCGGGAAGCGACGAGCAGTACTTC.